A selection of T cell receptor beta chains follows, all from one sample in a study of control samples from healthy donors and cancer patients. Clones were read by immunoSEQ multiplex PCR, and TCRdb kept only the in-frame ones, dropping some. The sample has about 130,000 clones, 85% to 95% seen once. Sequenced: PBMCs. All receptors derive from a man aged 60 to 69 with colorectal cancer. The CDR3 runs from the conserved cysteine through the conserved F or W. The D gene is left open where the match is weak. Only some rows state a clone size, as once, few, many or a class for expanded clones.

16	-	TRBD1	TRBJ1-1	TRBV11-2	CASSFRTGGADTEAFF	TGTGCCAGCAGCTTTCGTACAGGGGGCGCCGACACTGAAGCTTTCTTT
14	-	-	TRBJ2-5	TRBV19	CASSDRRGLETQYF	TGTGCCAGTAGTGATAGACGGGGATTAGAGACCCAGTACTTC
15	-	TRBD1	TRBJ2-2	TRBV6-5	CASSPWTGTLGELFF	TGTGCCAGCAGTCCATGGACAGGGACTCTCGGGGAGCTGTTTTTT
18	-	TRBD2	TRBJ2-3	TRBV9	CASSVEAGDPHSTDTQYF	TGTGCCAGCAGCGTAGAGGCGGGGGACCCTCATAGCACAGATACGCAGTATTTT
16	-	TRBD2	TRBJ2-1	TRBV19	CASSIDLAGGSDEQFF	TGTGCCAGTAGTATAGATTTAGCGGGGGGGAGCGATGAGCAGTTCTTC
14	-	-	TRBJ1-1	TRBV3-1/TRBV3-2	CASSRNRVSTEAFF	TGTGCCAGCAGCCGAAACAGGGTCAGCACTGAAGCTTTCTTT
13	-	-	TRBJ1-2	TRBV6-9	CASSYHPPSGYTF	TGTGCCAGCAGTTATCACCCCCCTAGTGGCTACACCTTC
13	-	TRBD1	TRBJ1-2	TRBV12-3/TRBV12-4	CASSPGGDYGYTF	TGTGCCAGCAGCCCAGGGGGCGACTATGGCTACACCTTC
13	-	TRBD2	TRBJ2-1	TRBV7-2	CASSTSGGYEQFF	TGTGCCAGCAGCACTAGCGGGGGCTATGAGCAGTTCTTC
15	few	-	TRBJ2-2	TRBV9	CASSVDHLNTGELFF	TGTGCCAGCAGCGTAGATCATCTGAACACCGGGGAGCTGTTTTTT
14	-	-	TRBJ2-5	TRBV5-4	CASSLGDRQETQYF	TGTGCCAGCAGCTTGGGAGACCGCCAAGAGACCCAGTACTTC
16	-	TRBD1	TRBJ2-3	TRBV4-2	CASSLLTGDSTDTQYF	TGTGCCAGCAGCCTGCTGACAGGGGATAGCACAGATACGCAGTATTTT
14	-	-	TRBJ2-5	TRBV19	CASSKGVLLETQYF	TGTGCCAGTAGTAAAGGTGTTCTATTAGAGACCCAGTACTTC
12	-	-	TRBJ2-3	TRBV5-6	CASSFSPDTQYF	TGTGCCAGCAGCTTCTCCCCAGATACGCAGTATTTT
15	-	TRBD1	TRBJ1-2	TRBV6-5	CASNPQGAPGYGYTF	TGTGCCAGCAACCCTCAGGGGGCTCCTGGGTATGGCTACACCTTC
15	-	TRBD2	TRBJ2-7	TRBV19	CASSRAGAASYEQYF	TGTGCCAGTAGCCGAGCGGGGGCTGCCTCCTACGAGCAGTACTTC
13	-	-	TRBJ2-7	TRBV7-9	CASSLGQFYEQYF	TGTGCCAGCAGCTTAGGTCAGTTCTACGAGCAGTACTTC
19	-	TRBD1	TRBJ2-6	TRBV24-1	CATSDLPGRGPTGANVLTF	TGTGCCACCAGTGATTTGCCGGGCAGGGGGCCTACTGGGGCCAACGTCCTGACTTTC
15	-	-	TRBJ1-5	TRBV15	CATSRVMGSNQPQHF	TGTGCCACCAGCAGAGTTATGGGGAGCAATCAGCCCCAGCATTTT
14	-	-	TRBJ1-1	TRBV5-5	CASSFMTGNTEAFF	TGTGCCAGCAGTTTCATGACTGGGAACACTGAAGCTTTCTTT
16	-	TRBD1	TRBJ1-6	TRBV2	CASIPRTGALNSPLHF	TGTGCCAGCATTCCTAGGACAGGGGCGCTAAATTCACCCCTCCACTTT
14	once	-	TRBJ2-5	TRBV6-1	CASSEMALGETQYF	TGTGCCAGCAGTGAGATGGCATTGGGGGAGACCCAGTACTTC
14	once	-	TRBJ2-2	TRBV6-4	CASSRTQNTGELFF	TGTGCCAGCAGTAGGACTCAGAACACCGGGGAGCTGTTTTTT